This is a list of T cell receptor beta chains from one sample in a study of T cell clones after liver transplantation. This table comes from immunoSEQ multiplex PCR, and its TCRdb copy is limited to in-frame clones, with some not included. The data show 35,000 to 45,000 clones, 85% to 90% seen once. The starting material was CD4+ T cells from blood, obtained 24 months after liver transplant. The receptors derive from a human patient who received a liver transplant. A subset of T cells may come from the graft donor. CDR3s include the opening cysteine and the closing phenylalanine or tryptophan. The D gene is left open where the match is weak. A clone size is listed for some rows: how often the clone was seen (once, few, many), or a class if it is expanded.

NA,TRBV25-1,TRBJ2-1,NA,CASSESRGAYNEQFF,TGTGCCAGCAGTGAATCCAGGGGTGCCTACAATGAGCAGTTCTTC
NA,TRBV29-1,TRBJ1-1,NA,CSVAVGPLQNTEAFF,TGCAGCGTTGCCGTAGGGCCCTTACAAAACACTGAAGCTTTCTTT
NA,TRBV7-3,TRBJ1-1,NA,CASSLTDRRSEAFF,TGTGCCAGCAGCTTAACCGACAGGAGGTCTGAAGCTTTCTTT
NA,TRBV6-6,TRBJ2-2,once,CASSYSQGVSTGELFF,TGTGCCAGCAGTTACTCACAGGGAGTCAGCACCGGGGAGCTGTTTTTT
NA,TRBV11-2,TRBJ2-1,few,CASSSGLSLDNEQFF,TGTGCCAGCAGCTCCGGACTCTCTCTAGACAATGAGCAGTTCTTC
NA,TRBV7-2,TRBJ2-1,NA,CASSIDRSYNEQFF,TGTGCCAGCAGCATCGACAGGAGCTACAATGAGCAGTTCTTC
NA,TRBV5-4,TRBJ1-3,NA,CASSLTLGDTIYF,TGTGCCAGCAGCCTGACCTTGGGGGACACCATATATTTT
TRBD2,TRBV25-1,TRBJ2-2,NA,CASRLAGTGELFF,TGTGCCAGCAGGCTAGCGGGGACCGGGGAGCTGTTTTTT
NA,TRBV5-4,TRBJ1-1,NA,CASSPTDRPNTEAFF,TGTGCCAGCAGCCCCACGGACAGACCGAACACTGAAGCTTTCTTT
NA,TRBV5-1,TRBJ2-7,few,CASSALDEQYF,TGCGCCAGCAGTGCTTTGGACGAGCAGTACTTC
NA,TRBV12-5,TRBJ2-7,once,CASGLTSYEQYF,TGTGCTAGTGGTTTGACCTCCTACGAGCAGTACTTC
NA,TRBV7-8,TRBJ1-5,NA,CASRAAGRGNQPQHF,TGTGCCAGCAGAGCGGCAGGGAGAGGCAATCAGCCCCAGCATTTT
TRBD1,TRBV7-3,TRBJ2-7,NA,CASSLATGSSYEQYF,TGTGCCAGCAGCCTCGCGACAGGGAGCTCCTACGAGCAGTACTTC
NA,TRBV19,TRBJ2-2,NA,CASSNPNTGELFF,TGTGCCAGTAGTAACCCTAACACCGGGGAGCTGTTTTTT
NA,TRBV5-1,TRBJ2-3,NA,CASSFWGSSEDTQYF,TGCGCCAGCAGCTTCTGGGGGAGTTCGGAAGATACGCAGTATTTT
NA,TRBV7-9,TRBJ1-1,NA,CASRPSRENTEAFF,TGTGCCAGCAGACCCTCGCGGGAGAACACTGAAGCTTTCTTT
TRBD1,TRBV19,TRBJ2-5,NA,CASSIRAGGRGETQYF,TGTGCCAGTAGTATACGGGCAGGGGGCCGCGGTGAGACCCAGTACTTC
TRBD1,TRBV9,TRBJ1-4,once,CASSAPPDRESREEKLFF,TGTGCCAGCAGCGCCCCCCCGGACAGGGAATCTCGTGAAGAAAAACTGTTTTTT
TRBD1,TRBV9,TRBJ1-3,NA,CASSPRDRQGTDTIYF,TGTGCCAGCAGCCCCCGCGACCGACAGGGGACGGACACCATATATTTT
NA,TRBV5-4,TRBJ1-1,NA,CASSSQTGITEAFF,TGTGCCAGCAGCAGTCAAACAGGAATCACTGAAGCTTTCTTT
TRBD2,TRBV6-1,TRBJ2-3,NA,CASSDGTRGTDTQYF,TGTGCCAGCAGTGATGGGACTAGGGGGACAGATACGCAGTATTTT
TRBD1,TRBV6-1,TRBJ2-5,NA,CASRFGQVEETQYF,TGTGCCAGCAGATTCGGACAGGTGGAAGAGACCCAGTACTTC
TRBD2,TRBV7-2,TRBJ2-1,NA,CASSLSRDYVEQFF,TGTGCCAGCAGCTTGAGCCGGGACTATGTAGAGCAGTTCTTC
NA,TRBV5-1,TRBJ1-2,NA,CASSLRGDYGYTF,TGCGCCAGCAGCTTGAGGGGTGACTATGGCTACACCTTC
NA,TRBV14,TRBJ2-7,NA,CASSQVRAGTGEQYF,TGTGCCAGCAGCCAAGTAAGGGCGGGGACTGGGGAGCAGTACTTC
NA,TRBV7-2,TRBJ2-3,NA,CASSPGGGSDTQYF,TGTGCCAGCAGCCCCGGAGGCGGTTCCGATACGCAGTATTTT
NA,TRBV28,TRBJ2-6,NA,CASSFFAGVVSGANVLTF,TGTGCCAGCAGTTTTTTCGCAGGGGTGGTCTCTGGGGCCAACGTCCTGACTTTC
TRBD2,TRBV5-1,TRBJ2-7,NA,CASSLVLAGVNEQYF,TGCGCCAGCAGCTTGGTATTAGCGGGAGTTAACGAGCAGTACTTC
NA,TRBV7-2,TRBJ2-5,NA,CASSRDYLQETQYF,TGTGCCAGCAGCCGAGACTATTTACAAGAGACCCAGTACTTC
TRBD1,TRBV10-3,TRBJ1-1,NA,CAIKGRGETEAFF,TGTGCCATCAAAGGCAGGGGGGAAACTGAAGCTTTCTTT